The 20 T cell receptor beta chains below all came from one sample that was sequenced in a study of CD8+ T cells in alopecia areata. Noted treatment: oral pan-JAK inhibitor, 5-10 mg twice daily. After isolation, RNA underwent reverse transcription to generate cDNA as the sequencing template. Profiling relied on immunoSEQ multiplex PCR, and the TCRdb table lists in-frame clones only, not all of them. The sample holds about 70,000 clones, roughly 30% seen once. The sample here was CD8+ T cells sorted from blood, taken at week 4, from a patient treated with tofacitinib. The receptors shown here come from a human donor with alopecia areata.

In its sample, this clone was seen a few times. This chain links TRBV29-1 with TRBJ2-1; tentative D call: TRBD2 (6 bases). This CDR3 has 16 residues. V dropped 4 bases and J dropped 4 bases, with 20 bases sitting between them. CDR1 SQVTM and CDR2 ANQGSEA come from the germline V gene. DNA of the CDR3: TGCAGCGTTGTTGGTGAGGGGCGGGGCCCTTACAATGAGCAGTTCTTC. Encoded protein: CSVVGEGRGPYNEQFF.

This clone turned up a few times. This chain joins TRBV25-1 and TRBJ2-7, with 9 bases lining up with TRBD2. There are 17 residues in the CDR3. The V segment lost 4 bases and the J segment 4 bases; nucleotides outside the gene matches: 14. Per the germline V gene, CDR1 is MGHDK and CDR2 is SYGVNS. The CDR3 spells CASSAPPRVAGEYEQYF. The CDR3 coding sequence is TGTGCCAGCAGTGCACCCCCCCGGGTAGCGGGAGAGTACGAGCAGTACTTC.

J is TRBJ2-7 and V is TRBV29-1, with a possible D match to TRBD2 (6 bases). The germline V gene has CDR1 SQVTM and CDR2 ANQGSEA. CDR3 length: 13 residues. With 4 bases removed from V and 2 bases from J, the gap between germline ends came to 12 bases. Written as DNA, the CDR3 is TGCAGCGTTGGGCGGGGAGACACCTACGAGCAGTACTTC. It encodes CSVGRGDTYEQYF.

The gene calls are TRBV7-2 and TRBJ2-7; D unclear. The CDR3 has 13 residues. Germline V gene lookup returns CDR1 SGHTA and CDR2 FQGNSA. V was trimmed by 4 bases and J by 3 bases, leaving 10 bases between them. CDR3 sequence reads: CASSSPPHYEQYF. In DNA form, the CDR3 reads TGTGCCAGCAGCTCGCCCCCCCACTACGAGCAGTACTTC.

The chain uses TRBV9 and TRBJ1-2; 8 bases agree with TRBD1. Germline lookup yields CDR1 SGDLS and CDR2 YYNGEE. The CDR3 covers 15 residues. Unmatched junction bases numbered 5, after V lost 0 bases and J lost 4 bases. CDR3: CASSVAGGGGYGYTF. Here the CDR3 DNA reads TGTGCCAGCAGCGTAGCAGGGGGCGGCGGCTATGGCTACACCTTC.

The chain couples TRBV29-1 to TRBJ2-2; D unresolved. CDR3 size: 13 residues. Germline lookup yields CDR1 SQVTM and CDR2 ANQGSEA. V shed 5 bases and J shed 2 bases, with 9 bases lying between them. DNA for the CDR3: TGCAGCGTTTTTAATATTAACACCGGGGAGCTGTTTTTT. Residues: CSVFNINTGELFF.

In its sample, this clone was seen a few times. The chain carries TRBV19 and TRBJ2-4; D is possibly TRBD1 (5 bases). This CDR3 is built from 13 residues. The germline V gene has CDR1 LNHDA and CDR2 SQIVND (reference sequence). The V end was cut by 7 bases, the J end by 5 bases, with 12 bases between. The CDR3 sequence is CASIFQGENIQYF. CDR3 coding DNA: TGTGCCAGTATCTTTCAGGGCGAAAACATTCAGTACTTC.

The chain employs TRBV2 and TRBJ2-7; D is undetermined. With 3 bases removed from V and 0 bases from J, the gap between germline ends came to 9 bases. Germline CDR1 and CDR2: SNHLY and FYNNEI. The CDR3 length is 14 residues. CDR3: CASSDKGNSYEQYF. The CDR3 bases are TGTGCCAGCAGTGATAAGGGAAACTCCTACGAGCAGTACTTC. The full variable domain, with the rest looked up from reference TRBV2 and TRBJ2-7, is EPEVTQTPSHQVTQMGQEVILRCVPISNHLYFYWYRQILGQKVEFLVSFYNNEISEKSEIFDDQFSVERPDGSNFTLKIRSTKLEDSAMYFCASSDKGNSYEQYFGPGTRLTVT.

This chain links TRBV28 with TRBJ2-3; possible D gene TRBD1, 6 bases. Trimming removed 1 base from V and 1 base from J, with 9 bases in between. This CDR3 has 15 amino acids. Looked up from germline, CDR1 is MDHEN and CDR2 is SYDVKM. CDR3 sequence (DNA): TGTGCCAGCAGTTTATACCACAGGGGCACAGATACGCAGTATTTT. It translates to CASSLYHRGTDTQYF. Full variable domain (remainder filled in from reference TRBV28 and TRBJ2-3): DVKVTQSSRYLVKRTGEKVFLECVQDMDHENMFWYRQDPGLGLRLIYFSYDVKMKEKGDIPEGYSVSREKKERFSLILESASTNQTSMYLCASSLYHRGTDTQYFGPGTRLTVL.

This clone turned up a few times. The chain links TRBV7-9 to TRBJ2-7, with 8 bases aligning to TRBD1. Germline trimming cut 5 bases from V and 3 bases from J; bases unmatched to any gene: 12. The germline V gene encodes CDR1 SEHNR and CDR2 FQNEAQ (reference sequence). The CDR3 extends over 16 amino acids. CDR3 in amino acids: CASSPRAGQEYYEQYF. Written as DNA, the CDR3 is TGTGCCAGCAGCCCCCGGGCGGGACAGGAGTACTACGAGCAGTACTTC. The complete variable domain, with remaining parts taken from reference TRBV7-9 and TRBJ2-7, reads DTGVSQNPRHKITKRGQNVTFRCDPISEHNRLYWYRQTLGQGPEFLTYFQNEAQLEKSRLLSDRFSAERPKGSFSTLEIQRTEQGDSAMYLCASSPRAGQEYYEQYFGPGTRLTVT.

The sample holds a few counts of this clone. CDR3 in DNA: TGCAGCGTTGAAGTTAGTGAGCAGTTCTTC. The encoded protein is CSVEVSEQFF. This sequence joins TRBV29-1 and TRBJ2-1; no clear D. Germline V gene lookup returns CDR1 SQVTM and CDR2 ANQGSEA. Trimming stripped 1 base from V and 9 bases from J, with 4 bases between. This CDR3 comprises 10 residues.

CDR3 DNA: TGCAGCGTTGAGATCCGCTCCTACGAGCAGTACTTC. Translating it yields CSVEIRSYEQYF. The rearrangement uses TRBV29-1 and TRBJ2-7; D remains unclear. With 3 bases removed from V and 0 bases from J, the gap between germline ends came to 6 bases. The germline V gene encodes CDR1 SQVTM and CDR2 ANQGSEA. The CDR3 is 12 residues long.

The rearrangement uses TRBV5-1 and TRBJ2-1; no definite D call. Germline lookup yields CDR1 SGHRS and CDR2 YFSETQ. The CDR3 covers 14 residues. Trimming shortened V by 4 bases and J by 8 bases, and 16 bases separated the two germline ends. As DNA, the CDR3 is TGCGCCAGCAGCCTCACTAACCCCTTAGATGAGCAGTTCTTC. Amino acid sequence: CASSLTNPLDEQFF.

The chain joins TRBV27 to TRBJ2-1; no firm D call. The CDR3 is made up of 15 amino acids. Deletions cut 0 bases from V and 4 bases from J, with 10 bases between. In germline, CDR1 is MNHEY, CDR2 SMNVEV (reference sequence). CDR3 sequence reads: CASSLSPAGYNEQFF. CDR3 DNA: TGTGCCAGCAGTTTATCCCCAGCCGGGTACAATGAGCAGTTCTTC.

This clone was found a few times. J is TRBJ1-1 and V is TRBV7-6; D is possibly TRBD1 (5 bases). V was cut by 8 bases and J by 4 bases, with 14 bases left in between. The CDR3 covers 13 residues. From germline, CDR1 is SGHVS and CDR2 FNYEAQ. CDR3 in amino acids: CASQAGMRTEAFF. In DNA, the CDR3 is TGTGCCAGCCAGGCAGGGATGCGCACTGAAGCTTTCTTT.

CDR3 in DNA: TGTGCCAGCAGTCCCCAGACAGGGCGGAATGGCTACACCTTC. This codes for CASSPQTGRNGYTF. This chain uses TRBV27 with TRBJ1-2, with 7 bases identical to TRBD1. This CDR3 contains 14 residues. V gave up 5 bases and J gave up 6 bases; unmatched junction bases: 9. Germline assignment: CDR1 MNHEY and CDR2 SMNVEV (reference sequence).

Turning to this clone: Other DNA sequences within the sample encode an identical CDR3. The rearrangement links TRBV29-1 to TRBJ2-7; a possible D gene is TRBD2 (5 bases). The CDR3 covers 9 residues. From germline, CDR1 is SQVTM and CDR2 ANQGSEA. The germline V and J ends were trimmed by 6 bases and 7 bases, with 7 bases remaining between them. DNA for the CDR3: TGCAGCGTCCGAGGGGAGCAGTACTTC. Its protein is CSVRGEQYF.

The genes are TRBV28 and TRBJ2-7; TRBD2 aligns across 7 bases. Germline-derived CDR1 and CDR2 are MDHEN and SYDVKM. CDR3 length equals 16 residues. Unmatched junction bases numbered 13, after V lost 7 bases and J lost 1 base. CDR3 bases: TGTGCCAGCAACAATCCCGGTGAGCGGGGTTCCTACGAGCAGTACTTC. Translation: CASNNPGERGSYEQYF. The entire variable domain, with the rest obtained from reference TRBV28 and TRBJ2-7, is as follows: DVKVTQSSRYLVKRTGEKVFLECVQDMDHENMFWYRQDPGLGLRLIYFSYDVKMKEKGDIPEGYSVSREKKERFSLILESASTNQTSMYLCASNNPGERGSYEQYFGPGTRLTVT.

The gene calls are TRBV25-1 and TRBJ2-1; D uncertain. Germline CDR1 is MGHDK and CDR2 is SYGVNS. The CDR3 has 12 amino acids. Trimming shortened V by 3 bases and J by 5 bases, and 5 bases separated the two germline ends. The CDR3 region is CASSERNNEQFF. Written as DNA, the CDR3 is TGTGCCAGCAGTGAGAGGAACAATGAGCAGTTCTTC.

The gene calls are TRBV29-1 and TRBJ2-7, with 7 bases identical to TRBD1. Germline CDR1 and CDR2: SQVTM and ANQGSEA. The CDR3 is 12 residues long. With V trimmed by 7 bases and J by 2 bases, 5 bases remained unmatched. The CDR3 region has the DNA TGCAGCGCATGGGGACAGCCCTACGAGCAGTACTTC. This codes for CSAWGQPYEQYF.